What follows are 20 T cell receptor beta chains derived from one specimen sequenced in a study of tumor T cells in aggressive B-cell lymphoma. Produced via immunoSEQ multiplex PCR; TCRdb's table is partial and in-frame only. This sample has under 4,500 clones, with roughly 90% found just once. The sample was tumor tissue. The receptors were gathered from an adult with diffuse large B cell lymphoma.

J is TRBJ1-6 and V is TRBV7-6; no firm D call. Between the trimmed V and J ends, which lost 4 bases and 11 bases, there was a span of 12 bases. The CDR3 is made up of 13 amino acids. Germline CDR1 reads SGHVS; CDR2 reads FNYEAQ. The CDR3: CASSSGPTPPLHF. Written as DNA, the CDR3 is TGTGCCAGCAGCTCTGGGCCCACGCCACCCCTCCACTTT.

This chain links TRBV10-3 with TRBJ1-2, with D possibly matching TRBD1 (5 bases). This CDR3 contains 13 residues. CDR1 is ENHRY, CDR2 SYGVKD, per germline. Trimming removed 8 bases at V and 3 bases at J, with 13 bases between. CDR3 amino acids: CAIGGDGYYGYTF. CDR3 nucleotide sequence: TGTGCCATCGGAGGGGACGGATACTATGGCTACACCTTC.

The table lists this clone with a count of one. The chain's CDR3 is CASSLHTGFYEQYF. The CDR3 DNA is TGTGCCAGCAGCCTCCACACAGGGTTTTACGAGCAGTACTTC. The V call is TRBV7-2, the J call TRBJ2-7, with D possibly matching TRBD1 (6 bases). Trimming left V 5 bases short and J 4 bases short, with 15 bases between. Germline CDR1 is SGHTA and CDR2 is FQGNSA. The CDR3 is 14 residues long.

V is TRBV27 and J is TRBJ2-1; possible D gene TRBD1, 5 bases. There are 16 residues in the CDR3. Per germline, CDR1 MNHEY and CDR2 SMNVEV (reference sequence). The V and J ends lost 0 bases and 0 bases respectively, with 9 bases between them. CDR3 sequence reads: CASSLSWTLSYNEQFF. CDR3 coding DNA: TGTGCCAGCAGTTTATCATGGACACTCTCCTACAATGAGCAGTTCTTC.

The gene calls are TRBV4-1 and TRBJ2-7; TRBD1 aligns across 7 bases. The germline gives CDR1 MGHRA, CDR2 YSYEKL. V trimming: 0 bases; J trimming: 0 bases; junction bases outside the gene matches: 5. The CDR3 length is 16 residues. The CDR3 DNA reads as TGCGCCAGCAGCCAAGATAGTACAGGGGTCTCCTACGAGCAGTACTTC. Translated, it gives CASSQDSTGVSYEQYF.

V and J are TRBV2 and TRBJ1-1; D unresolved. The CDR3 runs to 12 residues. Trimming cost V 8 bases and J 4 bases, with 11 bases left between them. Germline lookup yields CDR1 SNHLY and CDR2 FYNNEI. CDR3 sequence: CASRAAATEAFF. CDR3 bases: TGTGCCAGCCGAGCGGCGGCCACTGAAGCTTTCTTT. The full variable domain, completed using reference TRBV2 and TRBJ1-1, is EPEVTQTPSHQVTQMGQEVILRCVPISNHLYFYWYRQILGQKVEFLVSFYNNEISEKSEIFDDQFSVERPDGSNFTLKIRSTKLEDSAMYFCASRAAATEAFFGQGTRLTVV.

The chain uses TRBV19 and TRBJ1-2; D is ambiguous. Per the germline V gene, CDR1 is LNHDA and CDR2 is SQIVND (reference sequence). This CDR3 has 13 residues. V dropped 0 bases and J dropped 8 bases, with 10 bases sitting between them. The CDR3 nucleotides read TGTGCCAGTAGTATAGAGGGTTCGGGGGGCTACACCTTC. Encoded protein: CASSIEGSGGYTF.

The chain is built from TRBV25-1 and TRBJ2-1; 11 bases are shared with TRBD2. Trimming at V came to 1 base and at J to 7 bases, leaving 6 bases not matched to a gene. Per germline, CDR1 MGHDK and CDR2 SYGVNS. This CDR3 spans 16 amino acids. The DNA of the CDR3 is TGTGCCAGCAGTGAATTCTGGGCTAGCGGGGGGAATGAGCAGTTCTTC. It translates to CASSEFWASGGNEQFF. The full variable domain, in which reference TRBV25-1 and TRBJ2-1 provide the parts outside the CDR3, is EADIYQTPRYLVIGTGKKITLECSQTMGHDKMYWYQQDPGMELHLIHYSYGVNSTEKGDLSSESTVSRIRTEHFPLTLESARPSHTSQYLCASSEFWASGGNEQFFGPGTRLTVL.

The rearrangement links TRBV11-2 to TRBJ1-3; the D is unclear. The V and J ends lost 0 bases and 0 bases respectively, with 9 bases between them. The CDR3 is made up of 16 amino acids. Germline V gene sequence: CDR1 SGHAT, CDR2 FQNNGV. CDR3 coding DNA: TGTGCCAGCAGCTTAGATATTCCCTTCTCTGGAAACACCATATATTTT. It codes for CASSLDIPFSGNTIYF.

The rearrangement uses TRBV6-1 and TRBJ1-2; TRBD1 agrees at 9 bases. The CDR3 has 15 residues. The J segment lost 6 bases and the V segment lost 6 bases, leaving 11 bases of the junction unmatched. Germline V gene lookup returns CDR1 MNHNS and CDR2 SASEGT. The CDR3 region is CASSLPWTGADGYTF. Here the CDR3 DNA reads TGTGCCAGCAGCTTACCGTGGACAGGGGCGGATGGCTACACCTTC.

This clone showed up just once. The chain employs TRBV5-6 and TRBJ2-3, with 8 bases that match TRBD2. This CDR3 has 15 residues. Germline V gene sequence: CDR1 SGHDT, CDR2 YYEEEE. Losses at the gene ends were 1 base for V and 2 bases for J; bases not matched to a gene: 3. In DNA form, the CDR3 reads TGTGCCAGCAGCTTGCTGACTAGCGACACAGATACGCAGTATTTT. This gives the protein CASSLLTSDTDTQYF.

This chain uses TRBV4-3 with TRBJ1-1; weak D call: TRBD1 (6 bases). CDR1 and CDR2 from the germline V gene are LGHNA and YSLEER. The CDR3 sequence is 14 residues long. The V gene lost 6 bases and the J gene lost 4 bases, with 15 bases spanning the gap. The CDR3 region has the DNA TGCGCCAGCAGGGAACAGGGTCTGGGCACTGAAGCTTTCTTT. It yields the protein CASREQGLGTEAFF.

The chain combines TRBV7-2 with TRBJ1-5; TRBD1 might be the D (5 bases). The CDR3 consists of 16 residues. Germline V gene sequence: CDR1 SGHTA, CDR2 FQGNSA. Trimming left V 3 bases short and J 0 bases short, with 12 bases between. Here the CDR3 DNA reads TGTGCCAGCAGCTTTCCGGGGGATTATAGCAATCAGCCCCAGCATTTT. As protein: CASSFPGDYSNQPQHF.

The chain combines TRBV10-3 with TRBJ2-2; 12 bases map to TRBD1. Germline CDR1 and CDR2: ENHRY and SYGVKD. The CDR3 is made up of 16 amino acids. Losses at the gene ends were 4 bases for V and 2 bases for J; bases not matched to a gene: 2. The CDR3: CAISGDRGPNTGELFF. CDR3 coding DNA: TGTGCCATCAGTGGGGACAGGGGGCCTAACACCGGGGAGCTGTTTTTT.

The chain joins TRBV10-3 to TRBJ2-7, with D possibly TRBD1 on 6 matching bases. The germline CDR1 and CDR2 sequences are ENHRY and SYGVKD. Trimming left V 8 bases short and J 1 base short, with 9 bases between. The CDR3 covers 12 residues. CDR3 region: CAIRDTSYEQYF. CDR3 DNA sequence: TGTGCCATCCGGGACACGTCCTACGAGCAGTACTTC.

The chain joins TRBV5-6 to TRBJ2-7, with D maybe TRBD1 (5 bases). The ends were cut back, 0 bases at V and 3 bases at J, with 10 bases in the middle. In germline, CDR1 is SGHDT, CDR2 YYEEEE. This CDR3 comprises 14 residues. CDR3 region: CASSLGRGNYEQYF. CDR3 nucleotides: TGTGCCAGCAGCTTGGGAAGGGGAAACTACGAGCAGTACTTC.

This chain uses TRBV11-2 with TRBJ2-5; 7 bases line up with TRBD2. CDR1 is SGHAT, CDR2 FQNNGV, per germline. V gave up 3 bases and J gave up 3 bases; unmatched junction bases: 10. This CDR3 comprises 16 residues. The CDR3 region is CASSFSPGGMKETQYF. CDR3 in DNA: TGTGCCAGCAGCTTCAGTCCGGGGGGTATGAAAGAGACCCAGTACTTC.

The chain links TRBV28 to TRBJ2-1; weak D call: TRBD1 (6 bases). This CDR3 has 14 amino acids. Germline CDR1 reads MDHEN; CDR2 reads SYDVKM. Trimming pared 2 bases from V and 8 bases from J, leaving 13 bases between. Here the CDR3 reads CASSLRTEPDEQFF. As DNA, the CDR3 is TGTGCCAGCAGTTTACGGACAGAACCCGATGAGCAGTTCTTC.

The chain has TRBV7-2 and TRBJ1-6, with 8 positions matching TRBD1. V trimming: 5 bases; J trimming: 5 bases; junction bases outside the gene matches: 2. This CDR3 comprises 14 residues. CDR1 SGHTA and CDR2 FQGNSA come from the germline V gene. The CDR3 loop is CASSQGANNSPLHF. The CDR3 region has the DNA TGTGCCAGCAGCCAGGGGGCGAATAATTCACCCCTCCACTTT. The complete variable domain, with remaining parts taken from reference TRBV7-2 and TRBJ1-6, reads GAGVSQSPSNKVTEKGKDVELRCDPISGHTALYWYRQSLGQGLEFLIYFQGNSAPDKSGLPSDRFSAERTGGSVSTLTIQRTQQEDSAVYLCASSQGANNSPLHFGNGTRLTVT.

This sequence joins TRBV19 and TRBJ1-5; D gene ambiguous. The CDR3 sequence is 14 residues long. Germline loops: CDR1 LNHDA, CDR2 SQIVND (reference sequence). Deletions cut 9 bases from V and 4 bases from J, with 16 bases between. CDR3 sequence: CASQSSTFNQPQHF. Written as DNA, the CDR3 is TGTGCCAGCCAGTCCTCGACATTTAATCAGCCCCAGCATTTT.